These 24 T cell receptor beta chains came from one sample sequenced in a study of CD8 T cells in ankylosing spondylitis. TCRdb ran MiXCR on the 5' RACE reads and lists one entry per CDR3 protein. The top ten hold just over 1% of the sample, which has around 480,000 distinct CDR3 sequences, about 15% seen once. Study results and caveats: Ankylosing spondylitis blood appeared to carry a characteristic TCR beta motif of roughly 8 highly homologous variants.

These receptors' targets are unknown. Sample: blood, either unsorted or a sorted T cell fraction (not recorded which). The receptors were gathered from a male donor with ankylosing spondylitis.

There are a few counts of this clonotype. V and J are TRBV12-3 or TRBV12-4 and TRBJ1-2; the D gene is possibly TRBD1 (5 bases). The CDR3 runs 15 residues. Trimming took 4 bases from V and 4 from J, leaving 16 bases between them. In DNA form, the CDR3 reads TGTGCCAGCAGTTCCGGGGGAGGGTCCCTCTATGGCTACACCTTC. Its translation: CASSSGGGSLYGYTF.

This clonotype has a count of ten or more. The chain uses TRBV15 and TRBJ2-3; 10 positions agree with TRBD2. The CDR3 is 15 residues long. Germline V gene data show CDR1 as LNHNV and CDR2 as YYDKDF (reference sequence). J lost 1 base, V lost 4 bases, and 2 bases had no gene match. The CDR3 DNA sequence: TGTGCCACCAGCAAAGGGACTAGCGGCACAGATACGCAGTATTTT. Its protein is CATSKGTSGTDTQYF.

The V gene is TRBV6-2 or TRBV6-3, the J gene TRBJ1-1; 7 positions agree with TRBD1. Germline trimming cut 7 bases from V and 1 base from J; bases unmatched to any gene: 15. This CDR3 is built from 17 residues. In germline, CDR1 is MNHEY, CDR2 SVGEGT. In DNA form, the CDR3 reads TGTGCCAGCAAGAGGGACAGACTTTCCTCGAGGAACACTGAAGCTTTCTTT. The encoded protein is CASKRDRLSSRNTEAFF.

This clonotype was seen a handful of times. The J gene is TRBJ2-2, the V gene TRBV5-1, with a weak D call TRBD1 (6 bases). Germline V gives CDR1 SGHRS, CDR2 YFSETQ. V lost 0 bases and J lost 1, with 7 bases in between. This CDR3 has 15 amino acids. The CDR3, as DNA: TGCGCCAGCAGCTTGGGCAGGGGGAACACCGGGGAGCTGTTTTTT. Its translation: CASSLGRGNTGELFF.

This clonotype came up a few times. J is TRBJ2-7 and V is TRBV4-1, with a tentative D call TRBD2 (5 bases). Germline V gives CDR1 MGHRA, CDR2 YSYEKL. The V end was cut by 4 bases, the J end by 2 bases, with 21 bases between. The CDR3 is 17 residues long. The CDR3 nucleotides are TGCGCCAGCAGCCTCATGGCGGGTCGTAGTAAAACCTACGAGCAGTACTTC. It is translated as CASSLMAGRSKTYEQYF.

This chain joins TRBV20-1 and TRBJ2-3; maybe TRBD1 (5 bases). Germline lookup yields CDR1 DFQATT and CDR2 SNEGSKA (reference sequence). V was shortened by 0 bases and J by 2 bases, with 12 bases between the two germline ends. This CDR3 has 15 residues. The CDR3 spells CSARDRQGNTDTQYF. CDR3 sequence (DNA): TGCAGTGCTAGAGATCGGCAGGGCAACACAGATACGCAGTATTTT.

The chain combines TRBV9 with TRBJ1-1; D perhaps matches TRBD1 (6 bases). This CDR3 spans 15 amino acids. Germline CDR1 is SGDLS and CDR2 is YYNGEE. Trimming removed 3 bases at V and 5 bases at J, with 17 bases between. The CDR3 bases are TGTGCCAGCAGCGCCAGCTCGGGGGGCCGAACTGAAGCTTTCTTT. It yields the protein CASSASSGGRTEAFF.

This clonotype was detected many times. This chain uses TRBV12-3 or TRBV12-4 with TRBJ2-4; no clear D gene. The CDR3 runs 16 residues. With 6 bases removed from V and 0 bases from J, the gap between germline ends came to 15 bases. Written as DNA, the CDR3 is TGTGCCAGCAGCTCGGGCAGGATTCTAGCCAAAAACATTCAGTACTTC. Amino acid sequence: CASSSGRILAKNIQYF.

The chain links TRBV2 to TRBJ2-3, with a tentative D call TRBD1 (6 bases). The CDR3 consists of 15 residues. V dropped 6 bases and J dropped 1 base, with 14 bases sitting between them. CDR1 is SNHLY, CDR2 FYNNEI, per germline. The CDR3: CASRPRGWGTDTQYF. CDR3 nucleotides: TGTGCCAGCAGGCCCAGGGGCTGGGGCACAGATACGCAGTATTTT.

This clonotype was seen a handful of times. The chain links TRBV12-3 or TRBV12-4 to TRBJ2-1, with 9 bases matching TRBD2. This CDR3 spans 15 amino acids. V shed 2 bases and J 9 bases; nucleotides not matched to a gene: 8. CDR3 sequence (DNA): TGTGCCAGCAGTTTACGAAGCGGGGGGCTTCGTGAGCAGTTCTTC. Translated, it gives CASSLRSGGLREQFF.

The chain links TRBV6-5 to TRBJ2-7; 7 positions agree with TRBD2. With V trimmed by 0 bases and J by 1 base, 9 bases remained unmatched. The CDR3 totals 17 residues. Per germline, CDR1 MNHEY and CDR2 SVGAGI. CDR3 nucleotides: TGTGCCAGCAGTTACTCACGGCCGGGGGGTCTATCCTACGAGCAGTACTTC. It specifies CASSYSRPGGLSYEQYF.

The sample holds a few counts of this clonotype. The chain carries TRBV6-1 and TRBJ1-5, with a weak D call TRBD1 (5 bases). Germline V gene sequence: CDR1 MNHNS, CDR2 SASEGT. Between the trimmed V and J ends, which lost 6 bases and 1 base, there was a span of 13 bases. CDR3 size: 15 residues. CDR3 bases: TGTGCCAGCAGGGGGGGGGACGGGAGCAATCAGCCCCAGCATTTT. Translating it yields CASRGGDGSNQPQHF.

The chain is built from TRBV4-1 and TRBJ1-1, with TRBD1 matching over 10 bases. Germline V gene sequence: CDR1 MGHRA, CDR2 YSYEKL. The CDR3 has 15 amino acids. Losses at the gene ends were 4 bases for V and 5 bases for J; bases not matched to a gene: 7. The CDR3 here is CASSRGQGERTEAFF. The CDR3, as DNA: TGCGCCAGCAGCCGAGGACAGGGGGAAAGGACTGAAGCTTTCTTT.

This clonotype was seen a few times. V is TRBV14 and J is TRBJ1-5, with no clear D. The CDR3 consists of 17 residues. Germline assignment: CDR1 SGHDN and CDR2 FVKESK. The V end lost 4 bases, the J end lost 4 bases, and 20 bases lay between the germline ends. The CDR3 region has the DNA TGTGCCAGCAGCCCCCCGGTAGGGTCTAACCGGAATCAGCCCCAGCATTTT. Its translation: CASSPPVGSNRNQPQHF.

This clonotype turned up a few times. The V and J genes are TRBV5-1 and TRBJ1-4; possibly TRBD1 for D (5 bases). The germline gives CDR1 SGHRS, CDR2 YFSETQ. V dropped 6 bases and J dropped 4 bases, with 13 bases sitting between them. The CDR3 consists of 14 residues. CDR3 in DNA: TGCGCCAGCAACCACGGGACTCTTAATGAAAAACTGTTTTTT. Encoded protein: CASNHGTLNEKLFF. The full variable domain, completed using reference TRBV5-1 and TRBJ1-4, is KAGVTQTPRYLIKTRGQQVTLSCSPISGHRSVSWYQQTPGQGLQFLFEYFSETQRNKGNFPGRFSGRQFSNSRSEMNVSTLELGDSALYLCASNHGTLNEKLFFGSGTQLSVL.

The chain couples TRBV20-1 to TRBJ1-1; TRBD1 matches at 8 bases. The CDR3 is made up of 14 amino acids. With V trimmed by 2 bases and J by 0 bases, 2 bases remained unmatched. Germline values: CDR1 DFQATT, CDR2 SNEGSKA (reference sequence). The CDR3 DNA follows: TGCAGTGCTAGACAGGGGGCTTTGAACACTGAAGCTTTCTTT. Translation: CSARQGALNTEAFF.

This clonotype was counted ten times or more. The rearrangement uses TRBV6-5 and TRBJ2-1; 8 positions match TRBD1. The CDR3 length is 17 residues. Trimming cost V 4 bases and J 0 bases; bases outside gene matches: 8. Germline-derived CDR1 and CDR2 are MNHEY and SVGAGI. CDR3 in amino acids: CASSSIGGTGSYNEQFF. The DNA of the CDR3 is TGTGCCAGCAGTTCTATCGGCGGGACAGGCTCCTACAATGAGCAGTTCTTC.

This clonotype was observed a handful of times. The chain is built from TRBV20-1 and TRBJ2-2; possibly TRBD1 for D (6 bases). V was cut by 4 bases and J by 7 bases, with 10 bases left in between. The CDR3 is made up of 12 amino acids. The germline V gene has CDR1 DFQATT and CDR2 SNEGSKA (reference sequence). In nucleotides, the CDR3 is TGCAGTGCTACACAGGGTTTCGGGGAGCTGTTTTTT. Its translation: CSATQGFGELFF.

This clonotype was counted only a few times. The V call is TRBV10-3, the J call TRBJ1-3; D possibly corresponds to TRBD1 (6 bases). The length of the CDR3 is 14 residues. The ends were cut back, 10 bases at V and 0 bases at J, with 13 bases in the middle. Germline V gene lookup returns CDR1 ENHRY and CDR2 SYGVKD. The CDR3 sequence: CATMDSRSGNTIYF. In DNA form, the CDR3 reads TGTGCCACTATGGACAGCCGCTCTGGAAACACCATATATTTT.

This clonotype was recorded many times. This sequence joins TRBV12-3 or TRBV12-4 and TRBJ2-5, with unresolved D. Trimming took 6 bases from V and 3 from J, leaving 5 bases between them. The length of the CDR3 is 11 residues. CDR3 nucleotides: TGTGCCAGCAGCTTAAAAGAGACCCAGTACTTC. This codes for CASSLKETQYF.

This clonotype has a handful of counts. The rearrangement joins TRBV29-1 to TRBJ2-7; 7 bases are shared with TRBD1. The CDR3 has 11 amino acids. After removal of 6 bases from V and 5 bases from J, the junction contained 4 bases not matched to a gene. Germline V lookup: CDR1 SQVTM, CDR2 ANQGSEA. As DNA, the CDR3 is TGCAGCGTACCGGGGACAGACGAGCAGTACTTC. Its protein product is CSVPGTDEQYF.

This clonotype was recorded at least ten times. The DNA for the CDR3 is TGTGCCAGCAGTTTATGGGGGGGCACAGATACGCAGTATTTT. This gives the protein CASSLWGGTDTQYF. This chain joins TRBV12-3 or TRBV12-4 and TRBJ2-3, with D perhaps TRBD2 (6 bases). The CDR3 runs to 14 residues. Trimming removed 2 bases from V and 1 base from J, with 7 bases in between.

This clonotype has a handful of counts. The J gene is TRBJ1-6, the V gene TRBV15; D is unresolved. Germline-derived CDR1 and CDR2 are LNHNV and YYDKDF (reference sequence). The CDR3 runs to 17 residues. Between the trimmed V and J ends, which lost 0 bases and 5 bases, there was a span of 14 bases. CDR3 residues: CATSRDEGSSDNSPLHF. DNA for the CDR3: TGTGCCACCAGCAGAGATGAGGGTTCAAGTGATAATTCACCCCTCCACTTT.

This clonotype was found a few times. The CDR3 is CAISARQTGGYTF. The CDR3 nucleotides are TGTGCCATCAGTGCACGACAAACCGGGGGCTACACCTTC. The chain has TRBV10-3 and TRBJ1-2; D ambiguous. Germline assignment: CDR1 ENHRY and CDR2 SYGVKD. Trimming pared 4 bases from V and 8 bases from J, leaving 14 bases between. This CDR3 is built from 13 residues.